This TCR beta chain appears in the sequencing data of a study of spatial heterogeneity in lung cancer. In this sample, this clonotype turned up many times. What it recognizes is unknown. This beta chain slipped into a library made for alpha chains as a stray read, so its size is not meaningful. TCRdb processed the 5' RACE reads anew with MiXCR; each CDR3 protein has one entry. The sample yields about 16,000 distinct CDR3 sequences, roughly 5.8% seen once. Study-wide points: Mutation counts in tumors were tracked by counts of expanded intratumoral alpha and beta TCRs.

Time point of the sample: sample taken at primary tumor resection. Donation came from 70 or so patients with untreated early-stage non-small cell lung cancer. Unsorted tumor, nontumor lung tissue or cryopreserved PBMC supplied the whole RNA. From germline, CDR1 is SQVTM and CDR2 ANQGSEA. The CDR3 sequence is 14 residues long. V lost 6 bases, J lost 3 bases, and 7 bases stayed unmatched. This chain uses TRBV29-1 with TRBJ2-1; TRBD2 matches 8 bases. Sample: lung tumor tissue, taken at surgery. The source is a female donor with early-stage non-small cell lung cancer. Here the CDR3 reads CSVRLARRYNEQFF. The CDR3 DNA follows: TGCAGCGTGAGACTAGCGCGCCGCTACAATGAGCAGTTCTTC.